Given below is one T cell receptor (beta chain) in context. Germline CDR1 and CDR2: SNHLY and FYNNEI. Unmatched junction bases numbered 16, after V lost 7 bases and J lost 15 bases. The CDR3 has 14 amino acids. The data were taken from a study of blood T cell repertoires in COVID-19. Study-level information: Both acute and convalescent COVID-19 samples were obtained from the United States, Italy and Spain. From T cells, B-cell-depleted T cells, or PBMCs came the material, which was cDNA or gDNA.

The repertoire was sequenced with immunoSEQ multiplex PCR; TCRdb's copy has only in-frame clones and lacks some. The data show 150,000 to 200,000 clones, nearly 90% seen once. The sample consisted of peripheral blood. This chain uses TRBV2 with TRBJ2-4; 9 bases are shared with TRBD1. This receptor was identified in a man aged 45-60 years with acute or convalescent COVID-19. The CDR3 is CASTQDGTGSGVYF. The CDR3 bases are TGTGCCAGCACCCAAGATGGGACAGGGAGCGGGGTGTACTTC.